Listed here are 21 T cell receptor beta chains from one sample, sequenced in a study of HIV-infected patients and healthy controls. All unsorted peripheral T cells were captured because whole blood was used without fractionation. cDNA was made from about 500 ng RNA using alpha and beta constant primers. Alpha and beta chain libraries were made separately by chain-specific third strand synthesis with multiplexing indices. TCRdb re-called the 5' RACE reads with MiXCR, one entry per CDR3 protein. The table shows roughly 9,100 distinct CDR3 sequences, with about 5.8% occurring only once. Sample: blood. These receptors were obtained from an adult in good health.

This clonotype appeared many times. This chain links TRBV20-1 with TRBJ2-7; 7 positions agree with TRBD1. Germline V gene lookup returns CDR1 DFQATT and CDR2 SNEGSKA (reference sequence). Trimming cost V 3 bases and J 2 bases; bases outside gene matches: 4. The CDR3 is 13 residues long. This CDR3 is CSARGDRTYEQYF. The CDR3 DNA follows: TGCAGTGCTAGGGGGGACAGAACCTACGAGCAGTACTTC.

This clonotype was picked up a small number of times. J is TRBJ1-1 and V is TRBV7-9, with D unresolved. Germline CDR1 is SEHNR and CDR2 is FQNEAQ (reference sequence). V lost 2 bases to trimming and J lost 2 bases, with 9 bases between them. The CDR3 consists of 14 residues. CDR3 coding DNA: TGTGCCAGCAGCTTACTGGGCAGAAACACTGAAGCTTTCTTT. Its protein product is CASSLLGRNTEAFF.

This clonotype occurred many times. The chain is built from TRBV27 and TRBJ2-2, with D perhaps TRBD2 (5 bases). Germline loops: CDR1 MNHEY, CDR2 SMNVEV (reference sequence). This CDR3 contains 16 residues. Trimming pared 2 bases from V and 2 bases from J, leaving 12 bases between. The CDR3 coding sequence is TGTGCCAGCAGTTTACGAGGGCGGGTCAACACCGGGGAGCTGTTTTTT. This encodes CASSLRGRVNTGELFF.

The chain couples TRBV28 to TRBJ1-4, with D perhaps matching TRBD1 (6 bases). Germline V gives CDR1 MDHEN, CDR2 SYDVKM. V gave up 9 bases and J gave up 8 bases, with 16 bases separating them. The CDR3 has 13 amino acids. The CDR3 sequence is CASNMGGPEKLFF. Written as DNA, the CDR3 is TGTGCCAGTAATATGGGGGGCCCCGAAAAACTGTTTTTT.

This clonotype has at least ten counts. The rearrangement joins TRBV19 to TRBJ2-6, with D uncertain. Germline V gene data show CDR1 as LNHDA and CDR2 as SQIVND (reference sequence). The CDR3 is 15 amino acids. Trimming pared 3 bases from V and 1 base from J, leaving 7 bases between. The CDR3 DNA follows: TGTGCCAGTAGTATTCCGAGTTCTGGGGCCAACGTCCTGACTTTC. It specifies CASSIPSSGANVLTF.

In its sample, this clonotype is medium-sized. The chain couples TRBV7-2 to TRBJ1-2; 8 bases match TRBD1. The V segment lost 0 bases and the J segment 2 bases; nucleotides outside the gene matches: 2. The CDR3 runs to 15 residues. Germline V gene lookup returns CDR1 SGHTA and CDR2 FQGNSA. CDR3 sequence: CASSLAGQGNYGYTF. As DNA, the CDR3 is TGTGCCAGCAGCTTAGCTGGACAGGGCAACTATGGCTACACCTTC.

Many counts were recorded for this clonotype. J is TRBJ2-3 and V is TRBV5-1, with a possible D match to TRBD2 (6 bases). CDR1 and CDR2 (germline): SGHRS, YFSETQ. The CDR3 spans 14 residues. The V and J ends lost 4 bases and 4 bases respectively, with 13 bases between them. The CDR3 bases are TGCGCCAGCAGCCCGGGGACTGCCTCAGATACGCAGTATTTT. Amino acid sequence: CASSPGTASDTQYF. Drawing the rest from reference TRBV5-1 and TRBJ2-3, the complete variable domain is KAGVTQTPRYLIKTRGQQVTLSCSPISGHRSVSWYQQTPGQGLQFLFEYFSETQRNKGNFPGRFSGRQFSNSRSEMNVSTLELGDSALYLCASSPGTASDTQYFGPGTRLTVL.

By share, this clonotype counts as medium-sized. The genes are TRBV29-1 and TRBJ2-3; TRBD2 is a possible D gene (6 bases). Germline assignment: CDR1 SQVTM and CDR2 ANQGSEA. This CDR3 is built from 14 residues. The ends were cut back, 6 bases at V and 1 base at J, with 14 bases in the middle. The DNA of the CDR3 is TGCAGCGTGAGAATAGTAGCGGGCACAGATACGCAGTATTTT. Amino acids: CSVRIVAGTDTQYF.

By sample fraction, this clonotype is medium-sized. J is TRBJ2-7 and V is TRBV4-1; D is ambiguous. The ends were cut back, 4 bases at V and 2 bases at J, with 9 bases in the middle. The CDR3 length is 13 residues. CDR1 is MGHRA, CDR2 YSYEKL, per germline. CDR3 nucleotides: TGCGCCAGCAGCCCTACACTGACCTACGAGCAGTACTTC. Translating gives CASSPTLTYEQYF.

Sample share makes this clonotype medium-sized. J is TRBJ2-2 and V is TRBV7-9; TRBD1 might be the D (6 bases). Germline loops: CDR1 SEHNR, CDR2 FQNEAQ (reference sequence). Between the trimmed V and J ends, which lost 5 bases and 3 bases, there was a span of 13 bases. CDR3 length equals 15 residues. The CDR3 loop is CASSRAPGDTGELFF. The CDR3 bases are TGTGCCAGCAGCCGAGCCCCAGGGGACACCGGGGAGCTGTTTTTT.

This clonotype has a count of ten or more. The chain's CDR3 is CASSKGGNSYEQYF. CDR3 bases: TGTGCCAGCAGTAAGGGCGGGAACTCTTACGAGCAGTACTTC. V usage is TRBV28 and J usage is TRBJ2-7; the D gene is possibly TRBD2 (6 bases). V was cut by 5 bases and J by 4 bases, with 15 bases left in between. The CDR3 is 14 residues long. The germline V gene encodes CDR1 MDHEN and CDR2 SYDVKM.

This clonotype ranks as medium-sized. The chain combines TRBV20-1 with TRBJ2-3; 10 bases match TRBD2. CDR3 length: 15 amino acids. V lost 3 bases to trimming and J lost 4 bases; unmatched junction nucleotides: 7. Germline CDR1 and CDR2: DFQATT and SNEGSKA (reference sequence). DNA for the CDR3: TGCAGTGCTAGTCCTAGCGGGAGTTTACCAGATACGCAGTATTTT. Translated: CSASPSGSLPDTQYF.

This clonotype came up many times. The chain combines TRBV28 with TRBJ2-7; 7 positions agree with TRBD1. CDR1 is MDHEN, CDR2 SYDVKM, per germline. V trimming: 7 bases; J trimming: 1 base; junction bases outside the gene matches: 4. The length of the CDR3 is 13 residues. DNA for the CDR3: TGTGCCAGCACACAGGGGAGATCCTACGAGCAGTACTTC. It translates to CASTQGRSYEQYF.

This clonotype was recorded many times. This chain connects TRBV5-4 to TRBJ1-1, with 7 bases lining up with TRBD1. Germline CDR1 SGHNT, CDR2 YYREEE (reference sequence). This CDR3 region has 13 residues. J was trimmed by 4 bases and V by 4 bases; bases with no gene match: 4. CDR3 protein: CASSLPGGTEAFF. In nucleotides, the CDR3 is TGTGCCAGCAGCCTACCAGGGGGCACTGAAGCTTTCTTT.

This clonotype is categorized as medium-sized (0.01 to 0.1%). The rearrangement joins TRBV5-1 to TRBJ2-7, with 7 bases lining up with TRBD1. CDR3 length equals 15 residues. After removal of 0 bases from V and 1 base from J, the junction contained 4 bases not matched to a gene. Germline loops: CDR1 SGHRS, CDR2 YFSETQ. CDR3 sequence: CASSLAGQASYEQYF. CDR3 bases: TGCGCCAGCAGCTTGGCCGGACAGGCATCCTACGAGCAGTACTTC.

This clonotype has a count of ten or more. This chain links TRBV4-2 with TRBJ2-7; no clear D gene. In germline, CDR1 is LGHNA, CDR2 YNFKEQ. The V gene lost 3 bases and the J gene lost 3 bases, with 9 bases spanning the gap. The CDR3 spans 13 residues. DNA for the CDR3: TGTGCCAGCAGCCACAACTTAGACTACGAGCAGTACTTC. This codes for CASSHNLDYEQYF.

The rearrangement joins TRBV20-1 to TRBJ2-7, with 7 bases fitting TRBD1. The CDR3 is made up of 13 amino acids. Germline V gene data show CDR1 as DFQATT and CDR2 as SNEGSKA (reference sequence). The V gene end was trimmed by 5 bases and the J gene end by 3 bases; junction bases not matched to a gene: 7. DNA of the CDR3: TGCAGTGCTCCGGGACAGTGGTACTACGAGCAGTACTTC. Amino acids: CSAPGQWYYEQYF.

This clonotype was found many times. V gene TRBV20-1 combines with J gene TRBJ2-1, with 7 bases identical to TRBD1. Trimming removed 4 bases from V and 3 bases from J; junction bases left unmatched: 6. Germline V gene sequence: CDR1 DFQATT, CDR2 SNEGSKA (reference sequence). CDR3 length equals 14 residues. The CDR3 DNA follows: TGCAGTGCTAACAGGGGAGTCCGCTACAATGAGCAGTTCTTC. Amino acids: CSANRGVRYNEQFF.

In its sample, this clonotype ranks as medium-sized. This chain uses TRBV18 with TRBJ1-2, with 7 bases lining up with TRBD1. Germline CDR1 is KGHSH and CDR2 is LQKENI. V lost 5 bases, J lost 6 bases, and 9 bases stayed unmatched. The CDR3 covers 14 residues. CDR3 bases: TGTGCCAGCTCAACCACACAGGGGAGGAATGGCTACACCTTC. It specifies CASSTTQGRNGYTF.

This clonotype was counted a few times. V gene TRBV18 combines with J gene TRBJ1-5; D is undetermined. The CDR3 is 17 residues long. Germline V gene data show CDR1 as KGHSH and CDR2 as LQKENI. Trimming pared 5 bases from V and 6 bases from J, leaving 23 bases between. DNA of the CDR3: TGTGCCAGCTCATCAGCGAGTACGGGGTTTGGTATTCAGCCCCAGCATTTT. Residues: CASSSASTGFGIQPQHF.

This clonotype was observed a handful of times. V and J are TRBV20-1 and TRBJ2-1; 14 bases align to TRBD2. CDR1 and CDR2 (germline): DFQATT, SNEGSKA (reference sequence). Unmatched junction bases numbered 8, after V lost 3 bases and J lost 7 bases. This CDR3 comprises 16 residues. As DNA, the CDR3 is TGCAGTGCTAGTAGGGGACTAGCGGGAGCCGATAATGAGCAGTTCTTC. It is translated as CSASRGLAGADNEQFF.